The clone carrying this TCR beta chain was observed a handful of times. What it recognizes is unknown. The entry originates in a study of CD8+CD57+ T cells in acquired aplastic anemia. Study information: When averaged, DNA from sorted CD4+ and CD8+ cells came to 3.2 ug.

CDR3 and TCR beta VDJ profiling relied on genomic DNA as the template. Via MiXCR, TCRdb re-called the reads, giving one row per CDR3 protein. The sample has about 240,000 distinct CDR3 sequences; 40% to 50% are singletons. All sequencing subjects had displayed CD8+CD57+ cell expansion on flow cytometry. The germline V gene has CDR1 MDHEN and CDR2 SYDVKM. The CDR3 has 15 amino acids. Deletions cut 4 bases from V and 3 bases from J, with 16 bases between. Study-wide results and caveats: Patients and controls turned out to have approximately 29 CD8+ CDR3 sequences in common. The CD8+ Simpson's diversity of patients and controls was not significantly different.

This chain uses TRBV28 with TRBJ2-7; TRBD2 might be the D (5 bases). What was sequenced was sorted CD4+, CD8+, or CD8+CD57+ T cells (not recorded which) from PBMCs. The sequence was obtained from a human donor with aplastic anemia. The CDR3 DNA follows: TGTGCCAGCAGTTACCGCCGGGATCCAAACTACGAGCAGTACTTC. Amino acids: CASSYRRDPNYEQYF.